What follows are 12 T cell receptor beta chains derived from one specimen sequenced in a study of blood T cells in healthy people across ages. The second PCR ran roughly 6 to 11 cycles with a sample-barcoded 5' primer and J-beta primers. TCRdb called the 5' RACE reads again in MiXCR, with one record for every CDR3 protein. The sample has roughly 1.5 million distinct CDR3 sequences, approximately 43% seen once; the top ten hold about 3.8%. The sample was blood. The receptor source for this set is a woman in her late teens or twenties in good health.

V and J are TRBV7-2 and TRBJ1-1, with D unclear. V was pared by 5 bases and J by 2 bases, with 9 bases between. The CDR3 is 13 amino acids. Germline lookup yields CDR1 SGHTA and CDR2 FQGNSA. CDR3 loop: CASSGPGNTEAFF. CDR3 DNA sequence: TGTGCCAGCAGCGGTCCGGGAAACACTGAAGCTTTCTTT.

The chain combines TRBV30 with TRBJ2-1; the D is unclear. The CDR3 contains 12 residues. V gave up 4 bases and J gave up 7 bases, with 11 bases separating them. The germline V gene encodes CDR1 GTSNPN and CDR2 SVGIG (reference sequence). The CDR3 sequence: CAWMDGRNEQFF. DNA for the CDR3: TGTGCCTGGATGGACGGAAGGAATGAGCAGTTCTTC. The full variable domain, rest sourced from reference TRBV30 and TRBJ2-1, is SQTIHQWPATLVQPVGSPLSLECTVEGTSNPNLYWYRQAAGRGLQLLFYSVGIGQISSEVPQNLSASRPQDRQFILSSKKLLLSDSGFYLCAWMDGRNEQFFGPGTRLTVL.

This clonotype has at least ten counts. CDR3 in amino acids: CASSLVETQYF. The CDR3, as DNA: TGTGCCAGCAGCTTAGTGGAGACCCAGTACTTC. This chain connects TRBV7-2 to TRBJ2-5; no firm D call. Germline V gene data show CDR1 as SGHTA and CDR2 as FQGNSA. Trimming removed 1 base at V and 5 bases at J, with 2 bases between. The CDR3 is 11 amino acids. The variable domain in full, with the rest retrieved from reference TRBV7-2 and TRBJ2-5, is GAGVSQSPSNKVTEKGKDVELRCDPISGHTALYWYRQSLGQGLEFLIYFQGNSAPDKSGLPSDRFSAERTGGSVSTLTIQRTQQEDSAVYLCASSLVETQYFGPGTRLLVL.

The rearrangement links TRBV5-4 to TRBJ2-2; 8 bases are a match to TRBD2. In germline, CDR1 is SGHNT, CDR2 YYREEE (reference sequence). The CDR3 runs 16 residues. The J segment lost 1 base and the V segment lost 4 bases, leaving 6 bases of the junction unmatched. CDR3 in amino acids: CASSPGGLLNTGELFF. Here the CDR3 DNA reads TGTGCCAGCAGCCCGGGAGGGTTGTTGAACACCGGGGAGCTGTTTTTT.

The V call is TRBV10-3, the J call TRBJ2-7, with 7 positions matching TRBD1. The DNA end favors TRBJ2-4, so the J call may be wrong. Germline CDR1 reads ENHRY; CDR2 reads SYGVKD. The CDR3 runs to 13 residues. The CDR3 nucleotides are TGTGCCATCAGCCAGACAGGGCCCAACATTCAGTACTTC. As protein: CAISQTGPNIQYF.

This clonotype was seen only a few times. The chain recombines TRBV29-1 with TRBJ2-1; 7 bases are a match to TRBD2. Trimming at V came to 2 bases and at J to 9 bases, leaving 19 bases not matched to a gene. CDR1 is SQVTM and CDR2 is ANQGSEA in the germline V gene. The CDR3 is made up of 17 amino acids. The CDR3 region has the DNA TGCAGCGTTGAACGGGGGAGGGCCGGCTCGGTAGGATCTGAGCAGTTCTTC. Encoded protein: CSVERGRAGSVGSEQFF.

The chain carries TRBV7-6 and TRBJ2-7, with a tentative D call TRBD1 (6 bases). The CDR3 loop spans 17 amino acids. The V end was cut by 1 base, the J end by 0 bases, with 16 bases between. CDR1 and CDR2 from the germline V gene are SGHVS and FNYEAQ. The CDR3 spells CASSLGHYDRTSYEQYF. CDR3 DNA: TGTGCCAGCAGCTTAGGCCATTATGACAGGACCTCCTACGAGCAGTACTTC.

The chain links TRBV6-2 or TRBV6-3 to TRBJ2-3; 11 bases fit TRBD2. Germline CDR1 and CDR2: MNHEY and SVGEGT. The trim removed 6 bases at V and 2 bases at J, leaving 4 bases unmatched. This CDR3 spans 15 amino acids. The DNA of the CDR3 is TGTGCCAGCAGGATAGCGGGAGGGCTCACAGATACGCAGTATTTT. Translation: CASRIAGGLTDTQYF.

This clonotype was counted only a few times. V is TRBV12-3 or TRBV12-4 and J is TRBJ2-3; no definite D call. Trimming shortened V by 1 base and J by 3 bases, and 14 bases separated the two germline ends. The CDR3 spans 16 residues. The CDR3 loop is CASSLGWPIGTDTQYF. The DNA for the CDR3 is TGTGCCAGCAGTTTAGGGTGGCCCATCGGTACAGATACGCAGTATTTT.

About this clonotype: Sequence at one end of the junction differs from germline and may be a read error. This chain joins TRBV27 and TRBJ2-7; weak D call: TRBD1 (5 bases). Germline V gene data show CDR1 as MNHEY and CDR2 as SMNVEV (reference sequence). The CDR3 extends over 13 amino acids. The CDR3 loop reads CACSFIAGNEQYF. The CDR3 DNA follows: TGTGCCTGCAGTTTCATTGCAGGGAATGAGCAGTACTTC.

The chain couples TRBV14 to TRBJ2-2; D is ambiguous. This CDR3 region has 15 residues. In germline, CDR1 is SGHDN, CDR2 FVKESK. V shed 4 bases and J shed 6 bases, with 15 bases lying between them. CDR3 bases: TGTGCCAGCAGCCGACTCACATGGTTCCCCGGGGAGCTGTTTTTT. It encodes CASSRLTWFPGELFF.

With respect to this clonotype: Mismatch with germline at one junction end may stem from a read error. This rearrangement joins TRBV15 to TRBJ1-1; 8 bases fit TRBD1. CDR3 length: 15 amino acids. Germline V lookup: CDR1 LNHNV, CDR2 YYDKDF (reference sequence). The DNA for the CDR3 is TGTGCCACCAGCGGAGATCAGGGGGCGTGGGGTGAAGCTTTCTTT. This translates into CATSGDQGAWGEAFF.